This T cell receptor beta chain originates from a study of T-cell memory formation after mild COVID-19. Whole-study context: The study found TCR clusters largely donor specific. Study observations and caveats: Mostly located in CM and EM were contracting CD4+ clones, with contracting CD8+ clones located in EMRA.

Deletions cut 0 bases from V and 6 bases from J, with 15 bases between. CDR1 SGDLS and CDR2 YYNGEE come from the germline V gene. CDR3 length equals 15 residues. Of note for this clonotype: Antigen unknown.

Via MiXCR, TCRdb re-called the 5' RACE reads, giving one row per CDR3 protein. The sample shows hundreds of thousands of distinct CDR3 sequences, about 19% of them seen only once. Source material: PBMCs or a T cell subset sorted from them (not recorded which). This chain connects TRBV9 to TRBJ1-2; D ambiguous. The TCR sequence derives from an adult woman who had mild COVID-19 (a few samples of this study predate the infection). Cell type and time point are not known. The DNA of the CDR3 is TGTGCCAGCAGCGTAGCAGCAGGATCGCTTAATGGCTACACCTTC. Residues: CASSVAAGSLNGYTF.